Given below is one TCR beta chain in context. Its antigen is still unknown. This sample was taken from a study of CXCR3-negative and CXCR3-positive naive CD8 T cells. Study-level results: Higher TRB CDR3 hydrophobicity marked CXCR3-positive naive cells relative to CXCR3-negative naive cells. Naive CXCR3-negative and CXCR3-positive cells had similar TRBV-TRBJ usage; memory differed. Cryopreserved cells showed partially decreased CXCR3 expression, and most assays used fresh PBMCs. Comparably high diversity was seen in both naive subsets, and much lower diversity in memory CD8+ cells.

TRB cDNA libraries were made by UMI-labeled 5' RACE. TCRdb re-analyzed the 5' RACE reads; it lists each CDR3 protein once, without DNA. This repertoire includes around 60,000 distinct CDR3 sequences. CDR3 length: 15 amino acids. CDR1 is MNHEY, CDR2 SMNVEV, per germline (reference sequence). CD45RO-CCR7+CD27+CD95- characterized naive CD8+ T cells. This sequence was found in a human donor in good health. Some clones in this sample may be carry-over from other donors' samples. The sequenced sample consisted of naive CXCR3+ CD8+ T cells from blood. Subset meaning: CD45RO-CCR7+CD27+CD95- naive CD8+ T cells expressing CXCR3 (TNR3+). The chain recombines TRBV27 with TRBJ2-7; TCRdb's D gene call, TRBD1, goes unchecked for lack of DNA. The CDR3 sequence is CASTYGTGGIYEQYF.